This T cell receptor beta chain was captured by sequencing in a study of OX40 agonist ivuxolimab in advanced cancers. Study summary: Dose-escalation patients had hepatocellular carcinoma, melanoma, renal cell or head and neck cancer. Eligibility admitted prior anti-PD-1, anti-PD-L1 or anti-CTLA-4 therapy; 35% to 40% had some. Partial responses occurred in Three dose-escalation patients, one with hepatocellular carcinoma and two with cutaneous melanoma.

Trimming cost V 3 bases and J 0 bases, with 6 bases left between them. CDR1 and CDR2 (germline): MDHEN, SYDVKM. There are 15 residues in the CDR3. The study's findings and limits: Among the lowest levels of clonal expansion were found in partial responders at 0.1-3.0 mg/kg.

Repertoires were generated with immunoSEQ multiplex PCR, while TCRdb's copy carries only in-frame clones and drops some. The profile covers 70,000 to 85,000 clones, with roughly nine tenths appearing a single time and about 1% taken by the ten largest. About this clone itself: Its antigen is unidentified.

This receptor was taken from an adult with an advanced solid tumor such as melanoma, head and neck, liver or kidney cancer. This chain connects TRBV28 to TRBJ2-6; D unclear. The sequencing here drew on CD4+ or CD8+ T cells sorted from blood, taken in a trial of the OX40 agonist ivuxolimab. The CDR3 spells CASSFDSSGANVLTF. The CDR3 nucleotides are TGTGCCAGCAGTTTCGATAGCTCTGGGGCCAACGTCCTGACTTTC.